One and the same sample provided the 31 T cell receptor beta chains below, sequenced in a study of molecular identifiers for immune sequencing clone quantification. A single record per CDR3 protein comes from TCRdb applying MiXCR to the PCR reads. The data contain 9,800 or so distinct CDR3 sequences, roughly a fifth of them singletons. Sequencing was performed on naive CD8+ T cells from blood, with Jurkat cell RNA spiked in. Subset described: FACS-sorted CD8+CD4-CCR7+CD45RA+ naive T cells. The receptors derive from a human donor in good health. Some libraries in this study had Jurkat cell RNA spiked in.

A note on this clonotype: This may be a read error: a much more frequent sequence differs by one nucleotide. V gene TRBV5-1 combines with J gene TRBJ2-1; D gene unclear. Germline V gene data show CDR1 as SGHRS and CDR2 as YFSETQ. This CDR3 has 14 residues. The CDR3 sequence is CASRVLSSYNEQSF. Here the CDR3 DNA reads TGCGCCAGCAGGGTTTTGAGCTCCTACAATGAGCAGTCCTTC.

This clonotype has a count of ten or more. The rearrangement uses TRBV4-1 and TRBJ2-3, with 8 bases that match TRBD2. The CDR3 spans 15 residues. Germline assignment: CDR1 MGHRA and CDR2 YSYEKL. Germline trimming cut 1 base from V and 4 bases from J; bases unmatched to any gene: 4. The CDR3 spells CASSQVPAGADTQYF. In DNA form, the CDR3 reads TGCGCCAGCAGCCAAGTCCCAGCGGGGGCAGATACGCAGTATTTT.

Ten or more counts support this clonotype. The V gene is TRBV12-3 or TRBV12-4, the J gene TRBJ2-1; no reliable D call. Trimming shortened V by 8 bases and J by 10 bases, and 6 bases separated the two germline ends. This CDR3 spans 9 amino acids. CDR3 in amino acids: CASGEEQFF. The CDR3 DNA reads TGTGCCAGCGGTGAAGAGCAGTTCTTC.

This clonotype is judged medium-sized (0.01 to 0.1%). V usage is TRBV7-9 and J usage is TRBJ2-5; D might be TRBD2 (5 bases). From germline, CDR1 is SEHNR and CDR2 FQNEAQ (reference sequence). The CDR3 has 16 amino acids. The V end lost 4 bases, the J end lost 1 base, and 16 bases lay between the germline ends. In nucleotides, the CDR3 is TGTGCCAGCAGCTCAGAGGGAGACTCTCCCCAAGAGACCCAGTACTTC. Amino acids: CASSSEGDSPQETQYF.

For this clonotype: One base away lies a much larger clone, so this may be a sequencing read error. V gene TRBV28 combines with J gene TRBJ2-1, with a possible D match to TRBD2 (5 bases). Between the trimmed V and J ends, which lost 6 bases and 9 bases, there was a span of 15 bases. The CDR3 runs 13 residues. Germline-derived CDR1 and CDR2 are MDHEN and SYDVKM. The CDR3 spells CASSALGFGEQFF. As DNA, the CDR3 is TGTGCCAGCAGCGCACTAGGATTTGGTGAGCAGTTCTTC.

This clonotype showed up many times. CDR3 in DNA: TGTGCCACCAGTGACACCGGACTAGCGGGAGGTGGCGAGCAGTACTTC. Its protein product is CATSDTGLAGGGEQYF. The chain has TRBV24-1 and TRBJ2-7; 14 bases line up with TRBD2. V was clipped by 4 bases and J by 6 bases; unmatched bases: 7. The CDR3 spans 16 residues. Germline assignment: CDR1 KGHDR and CDR2 SFDVKD.

Note on this clonotype: A read error may explain this, as a much larger clone is one base away. The chain couples TRBV29-1 to TRBJ1-1; no firm D call. The V and J ends lost 4 bases and 1 base respectively, with 4 bases between them. Germline V gene data show CDR1 as SQVTM and CDR2 as ANQGSEA. The CDR3 spans 11 residues. The CDR3 sequence is CSVGWNTEAFF. DNA of the CDR3: TGCAGCGTTGGATGGAACACTGAAGCTTTCTTT.

By sample fraction, this clonotype is medium-sized. V and J are TRBV7-9 and TRBJ2-7; 7 bases fit TRBD1. The germline V gene has CDR1 SEHNR and CDR2 FQNEAQ (reference sequence). Losses at the gene ends were 4 bases for V and 3 bases for J; bases not matched to a gene: 6. The CDR3 totals 14 residues. The CDR3 DNA sequence: TGTGCCAGCAGCTCAGGCAGGGGGTTCTACGAGCAGTACTTC. This codes for CASSSGRGFYEQYF.

The chain has TRBV29-1 and TRBJ2-2; D ambiguous. The ends were cut back, 3 bases at V and 6 bases at J, with 14 bases in the middle. The CDR3 sequence is 14 residues long. From germline, CDR1 is SQVTM and CDR2 ANQGSEA. CDR3 coding DNA: TGCAGCGTTGAGGGGTGGAGAGGCGCCGGGGAGCTGTTTTTT. Protein sequence: CSVEGWRGAGELFF.

For the CDR3, the DNA is TGCGCCAGCAGCTTGAGTGCAGGGTCGGCCGGGGAGCTGTTTTTT. It codes for CASSLSAGSAGELFF. The chain is built from TRBV5-1 and TRBJ2-2, with D possibly matching TRBD1 (5 bases). The CDR3 is 15 residues long. Trimming pared 1 base from V and 6 bases from J, leaving 13 bases between. Germline CDR1 reads SGHRS; CDR2 reads YFSETQ.

Concerning this clonotype: A single base separates this from a much larger clone, so it may be a read error. This sequence joins TRBV23-1 and TRBJ2-1; TRBD1 agrees at 9 bases. TRBV23-1 falls under the ORF class, with uncertain function. The CDR3 loop spans 18 amino acids. In DNA form, the CDR3 reads TGCGCCAGCAGTCAACGTACAGGGGGCCAAAGCTCCTACAATGAGCAGTCCTTC. Translation: CASSQRTGGQSSYNEQSF.

This clonotype was found many times. The chain recombines TRBV12-5 with TRBJ2-1; the D is unclear. The germline gives CDR1 LGHNT, CDR2 FRNRAP. The CDR3 has 14 residues. The germline V and J ends were trimmed by 6 bases and 6 bases, with 15 bases remaining between them. Here the CDR3 DNA reads TGTGCTAGTGGACGAACCGGCACAGCCAATGAGCAGTTCTTC. This translates into CASGRTGTANEQFF. Together with reference TRBV12-5 and TRBJ2-1, the CDR3 gives the full variable domain: DARVTQTPRHKVTEMGQEVTMRCQPILGHNTVFWYRQTMMQGLELLAYFRNRAPLDDSGMPKDRFSAEMPDATLATLKIQPSEPRDSAVYFCASGRTGTANEQFFGPGTRLTVL.

The rearrangement uses TRBV9 and TRBJ2-3, with D unresolved. Germline CDR1 reads SGDLS; CDR2 reads YYNGEE. The V and J ends lost 0 bases and 5 bases respectively, with 16 bases between them. The CDR3 loop spans 16 amino acids. CDR3 bases: TGTGCCAGCAGCGTAGCGTCGGTCCCCACCGTAGATACGCAGTATTTT. It encodes CASSVASVPTVDTQYF.

There are many counts of this clonotype. CDR3 nucleotides: TGTGCCAGCAGCTTATATTCGGGGGCGGGGGAAGAGACCCAGTACTTC. Protein product: CASSLYSGAGEETQYF. V usage is TRBV7-9 and J usage is TRBJ2-5; maybe TRBD2 (7 bases). The germline gives CDR1 SEHNR, CDR2 FQNEAQ (reference sequence). Trimming took 2 bases from V and 3 from J, leaving 16 bases between them. The length of the CDR3 is 16 residues.

This clonotype occurred many times. The genes are TRBV6-2 or TRBV6-3 and TRBJ1-1, with D possibly being TRBD1 (5 bases). V shed 7 bases and J shed 8 bases, with 17 bases lying between them. The germline V gene encodes CDR1 MNHEY and CDR2 SVGEGT. CDR3 length equals 13 residues. CDR3 loop: CASTQGWKPEAFF. The CDR3 coding sequence is TGTGCCAGCACCCAGGGTTGGAAACCCGAAGCTTTCTTT.

By its share, this clonotype is medium-sized. V and J are TRBV5-4 and TRBJ2-7; TRBD2 agrees at 7 bases. The CDR3 spans 16 residues. Losses at the gene ends were 4 bases for V and 3 bases for J; bases not matched to a gene: 13. Germline values: CDR1 SGHNT, CDR2 YYREEE (reference sequence). As DNA, the CDR3 is TGTGCCAGCAGCAACGGAGAGGGGAGGGGAAACTACGAGCAGTACTTC. It specifies CASSNGEGRGNYEQYF.

This clonotype was counted at least ten times. The V and J genes are TRBV6-5 and TRBJ2-1; D remains ambiguous. In germline, CDR1 is MNHEY, CDR2 SVGAGI. V lost 7 bases and J 0 bases, leaving 10 bases between the germline ends. CDR3 length equals 14 residues. Here the CDR3 DNA reads TGTGCCAGCACGAGGACGAGCTCCTACAATGAGCAGTTCTTC. Translated: CASTRTSSYNEQFF.

This chain links TRBV3-1 with TRBJ2-7; 11 nucleotides match TRBD2. Per germline, CDR1 LGHDT and CDR2 YNNKEL (reference sequence). V trimming: 4 bases; J trimming: 4 bases; junction bases outside the gene matches: 6. This CDR3 contains 15 residues. CDR3 DNA sequence: TGTGCCAGCAGCCCGGAACTAGCGGGGGTTTACGAGCAGTACTTC. It encodes CASSPELAGVYEQYF.

On this clonotype itself: Compared with germline, one end of the junction differs, possibly owing to a read error. The chain combines TRBV7-9 with TRBJ2-3; unclear D gene. The CDR3 sequence is 15 residues long. The germline V gene encodes CDR1 SEHNR and CDR2 FQNEAQ (reference sequence). This CDR3 is CTSSPPIAATDTQYF. The CDR3 bases are TGTACCAGCAGCCCCCCGATCGCGGCTACAGATACGCAGTATTTT.

This clonotype ranks as medium-sized (0.01 to 0.1%). The rearrangement joins TRBV30 to TRBJ2-5; no clear D gene. V lost 3 bases and J lost 4, with 12 bases in between. This CDR3 is 13 amino acids long. Germline assignment: CDR1 GTSNPN and CDR2 SVGIG (reference sequence). The CDR3 loop is CAWSLASSETQYF. The CDR3 DNA is TGTGCCTGGAGCCTGGCCAGCTCAGAGACCCAGTACTTC.

The chain is built from TRBV4-3 and TRBJ2-7, with D perhaps matching TRBD2 (5 bases). In germline, CDR1 is LGHNA, CDR2 YSLEER. The CDR3 extends over 17 amino acids. V was shortened by 0 bases and J by 1 base, with 16 bases between the two germline ends. The DNA of the CDR3 is TGCGCCAGCAGCCAAGAGGGTGCGGGTCTGGTTTCCTACGAGCAGTACTTC. Protein sequence: CASSQEGAGLVSYEQYF.

At least ten counts were recorded for this clonotype. The rearrangement links TRBV3-1 to TRBJ2-2; D gene unclear. This CDR3 comprises 17 residues. Germline CDR1 reads LGHDT; CDR2 reads YNNKEL (reference sequence). V lost 1 base and J lost 3, with 15 bases in between. The chain's CDR3 is CASSQVVRAADTGELFF. The CDR3 region has the DNA TGTGCCAGCAGCCAAGTTGTAAGGGCGGCTGACACCGGGGAGCTGTTTTTT.

This clonotype is judged medium-sized. J is TRBJ2-7 and V is TRBV20-1; no definite D call. The V end was cut by 4 bases, the J end by 5 bases, with 18 bases between. Germline V gene lookup returns CDR1 DFQATT and CDR2 SNEGSKA (reference sequence). CDR3 length: 14 residues. CDR3 coding DNA: TGCAGTGCTATTCCGTATTTAGGCGGTAACGAGCAGTACTTC. This sequence encodes CSAIPYLGGNEQYF.

This clonotype is labeled medium-sized. The chain uses TRBV4-1 and TRBJ2-7; TRBD2 is a possible D gene (5 bases). The CDR3 consists of 16 residues. V was cut by 1 base and J by 4 bases, with 17 bases left in between. Germline-derived CDR1 and CDR2 are MGHRA and YSYEKL. The CDR3 loop is CASSQASSGSGYEQYF. CDR3 nucleotide sequence: TGCGCCAGCAGCCAAGCCTCGTCGGGGTCGGGGTACGAGCAGTACTTC.

Remarks on this clonotype: A read error may explain this, as a much larger clone is one base away. V gene TRBV4-2 combines with J gene TRBJ1-5; 7 nucleotides match TRBD1. Trimming cost V 1 base and J 7 bases; bases outside gene matches: 1. The CDR3 totals 13 residues. Looked up from germline, CDR1 is LGHNA and CDR2 is YNFKEQ. Here the CDR3 DNA reads TGTGCCAGCAGCCAAGGCAGGGGGCAGCCCCAGCATTTT. Its translation: CASSQGRGQPQHF.

In this sample, this clonotype is medium-sized. This chain connects TRBV24-1 to TRBJ1-2, with 8 bases matching TRBD1. The CDR3 spans 15 residues. CDR1 and CDR2 (germline): KGHDR, SFDVKD. Trimming removed 4 bases from V and 0 bases from J; junction bases left unmatched: 3. The CDR3 DNA sequence: TGTGCCACCAGTGAAGGACAGGGCACTAACTATGGCTACACCTTC. It codes for CATSEGQGTNYGYTF.

This clonotype occurred many times. The chain links TRBV3-1 to TRBJ2-7; D perhaps matches TRBD2 (5 bases). The CDR3 contains 15 residues. Germline V gene lookup returns CDR1 LGHDT and CDR2 YNNKEL (reference sequence). V lost 2 bases and J 2 bases, leaving 13 bases between the germline ends. The CDR3 spells CASSQTPDGTYEQYF. The CDR3 bases are TGTGCCAGCAGCCAAACTCCGGACGGGACCTACGAGCAGTACTTC.

To note about this clonotype: The junction and the germline gene differ at one end; a read error may be behind it. The CDR3 coding sequence is TGTGCCAGCAGTTGTGGACAGGGGACGAGCGGGGGGCTGTTTTTT. Its protein product is CASSCGQGTSGGLFF. This chain connects TRBV6-5 to TRBJ2-2; maybe TRBD1 (9 bases). Per germline, CDR1 MNHEY and CDR2 SVGAGI. The CDR3 sequence is 15 residues long.

In its sample, this clonotype is medium-sized. The chain combines TRBV6-5 with TRBJ2-1, with no clear D. The ends were cut back, 0 bases at V and 9 bases at J, with 6 bases in the middle. The CDR3 extends over 12 amino acids. CDR1 is MNHEY and CDR2 is SVGAGI in the germline V gene. CDR3 loop: CASSYSMGEQFF. DNA for the CDR3: TGTGCCAGCAGTTACTCGATGGGTGAGCAGTTCTTC.

By frequency in the sample, this clonotype is medium-sized. This chain joins TRBV20-1 and TRBJ2-7; TRBD2 might be the D (6 bases). Germline CDR1 and CDR2: DFQATT and SNEGSKA (reference sequence). The CDR3 length is 13 residues. Trimming took 1 base from V and 3 from J, leaving 10 bases between them. The CDR3 nucleotides read TGCAGTGCTAGAGGCGGGCGGGACTACGAGCAGTACTTC. It codes for CSARGGRDYEQYF.

This clonotype ranks as medium-sized. The chain employs TRBV27 and TRBJ2-3; TRBD1 might be the D (6 bases). V lost 1 base, J lost 4 bases, and 6 bases lay in between. This CDR3 is 13 amino acids long. Germline CDR1 reads MNHEY; CDR2 reads SMNVEV (reference sequence). The CDR3 bases are TGTGCCAGCAGTTTATGGGGGCCAGATACGCAGTATTTT. Translation gives CASSLWGPDTQYF.